One TCR beta chain is described in this entry. This clonotype came up a few times. No antigen is known for it. No base-level quality is on record; no much larger clone is a single base apart. These data belong to a study of T cells in Graves' hyperthyroidism and ophthalmopathy (dated by TCRdb to between 2019 and 2020). Describing the broader study: Peripheral blood was sampled at the time of initial diagnosis, prior to any treatment. TCR V-J signatures able to tell the groups apart were searched for in a discovery cohort of approximately 95 patients, of whom 40 to 45 had Graves' ophthalmopathy and about 55 had stable Graves' hyperthyroidism. Whether ophthalmopathy could be predicted prospectively was tested in an independent validation cohort made up of roughly 20 hyperthyroidism patients plus 17 patients who later progressed to ophthalmopathy. The 90 or so discovery patients were randomly split 7:3 into training and test sets. In roughly six Graves' hyperthyroidism patients, the study also compared T-cell repertoires from thyroid tissue with T-cell repertoires from blood. After sampling, hyperthyroidism patients received methimazole starting at 30 mg daily, and ophthalmopathy patients received high-dose intravenous methylprednisolone. According to the paper, TCR Vbeta CDR3 sequencing was carried out on approximately 140 peripheral blood samples, which came from under 50 ophthalmopathy, under 80 hyperthyroidism and approximately 17 progressor patients. Overall study outcomes, separate from this receptor: Ophthalmopathy was separated from stable hyperthyroidism by a 13 V-J signature model, with 85% to 90% sensitivity and about 81% specificity obtained in cross-validation and 80%/75% obtained in testing. In validation, progression to ophthalmopathy was predicted by the model with roughly 71% sensitivity and nearly 75% specificity, a median of 6.5 months before onset. Sample size was not statistically predetermined, and blinding of investigators to group allocation was not performed. Most expanded thyroid clonotypes (frequency above 0.001) were also found in blood, which suggests that blood repertoires may mirror thyroid immune responses.

In the ophthalmopathy patients, disease was moderately to severely active, with a Clinical Activity Score of 3 or more, a NOSPECS grade of 4 or more, and a duration of less than 3 months. Exclusion was applied to patients with uncontrolled infections, other autoimmune diseases, pregnancy or lactation. Clinical symptoms, serum thyroxine and TRAb, thyroid ultrasound, and orbital computed tomography formed the basis for the diagnoses. Ficoll-Paque density gradient centrifugation was used to isolate PBMCs from about 10 ml of fresh peripheral blood. Total RNA was extracted with Trizol reagent, and quality was checked on an Agilent 2100 Bioanalyzer. The TCR beta CDR3 regions were amplified from the RNA transcripts. For the first round of RT-PCR on the TCR CDR3, the HTBI primer set was used together with the Qiagen OneStep RT-PCR kit. A second multiplex PCR round built the libraries, followed by size selection and purification. Sequencing of the libraries was done on an Illumina HiSeq2000 using paired-end 100 bp reads. Under the source paper's analysis protocol: SOAPnuke was used to process the raw data, removing reads that contained adapters or uncalled bases, had a mean Phred below 15, or lacked an exact match to the constant primer or identifier. COPE v1.2.5 was used to merge high-quality paired reads, and clonotypes were defined as unique nucleotide sequences. MiTCR v1.1 was used to align the clonotypes against IMGT TRBV, TRBD and TRBJ reference segments. The analysis included only V-J combinations with a frequency above 0.0001, which together covered approximately 99% of the repertoires. The TCS score was defined as F50 (clonal expansion) divided by E x V (chaos), with BLOSUM62-based TCRdist calculated between CDR3 peptides within each V-J. Welch's t-statistics and random forest reduced around 510 V-J features to roughly 13, which were used in a naive Bayes classifier (R e1071). TCRdb cleaned the public reads at Q25 with fastp, built clones with MiXCR and kept in-frame beta chains. When rows share a CDR3 protein, they turn into one entry using the most common DNA and genes. TCRdb, not the original authors, processed these V and J calls. The sample table records some 550,000 distinct CDR3 sequences; roughly 15% of these occur just once. The top ten clones comprise roughly 3.4% of the sample.

Sequenced input: blood. This sequence originates from a woman between 40 and 50 years old with Graves' ophthalmopathy.

The CDR3 protein is CASSIEGTGDDEQYF. DNA sequence: TGTGCCAGTAGTATAGAGGGGACAGGGGACGACGAGCAGTACTTC. The chain couples TRBV19 to TRBJ2-7; 10 bases in the middle match TRBD1. Ends trimmed: V by 0 bases, J by 5 bases; bases unmatched to a gene: 4. Inclusive of the bounding cysteine and phenylalanine, the CDR3 is 15 residues long. This entry keeps only the CDR3 DNA: 45 bases, framed from base 1. CDR1 and CDR2 are drawn from the germline V gene (reference sequence): LNHDA, SQIVND.